The 30 T cell receptor beta chains in this list originate from one sample, sequenced in a study of CD8 T cells in ankylosing spondylitis. Study findings and constraints: Fewer than ten highly homologous variants made up a TCR beta motif, and this motif appeared characteristic of ankylosing spondylitis blood.

TCRdb reprocessed the 5' RACE reads with MiXCR, giving one entry per CDR3 protein. This table holds 200,000 to 250,000 distinct CDR3 sequences, about 17% found once. Their antigens are not known. The sequencing sample was made of blood, either unsorted or a sorted T cell fraction (not recorded which). Every receptor here comes from a male donor with ankylosing spondylitis.

This clonotype showed up just a few times. This chain uses TRBV12-3 or TRBV12-4 with TRBJ2-3; 8 nucleotides align to TRBD2. The CDR3 has 15 amino acids. Unmatched junction bases numbered 6, after V lost 5 bases and J lost 2 bases. CDR3 in amino acids: CASSPRLALTDTQYF. In DNA form, the CDR3 reads TGTGCCAGCAGTCCACGACTAGCGCTCACAGATACGCAGTATTTT.

Note on this clonotype: This likely comes from a read error, as the CDR3 has no conserved phenylalanine or tryptophan at its end. V gene TRBV29-1 combines with J gene TRBJ2-7; D remains ambiguous. The germline CDR1 and CDR2 sequences are SQVTM and ANQGSEA. The CDR3 sequence is 13 residues long. Trimming removed 4 bases at V and 4 bases at J, with 14 bases between. CDR3 coding DNA: TGCAGCGTTGTGTCTCCAGCTAAGTACGAGCAGTACCTC. Its translation: CSVVSPAKYEQYL.

This chain connects TRBV6-4 to TRBJ2-2, with a weak D call TRBD2 (6 bases). Trimming pared 3 bases from V and 5 bases from J, leaving 13 bases between. Looked up from germline, CDR1 is MRHNA and CDR2 is SNTAGT. The CDR3 extends over 15 amino acids. CDR3 in amino acids: CASSESSGETGELFF. Written as DNA, the CDR3 is TGTGCCAGCAGTGAGAGTAGCGGAGAAACCGGGGAGCTGTTTTTT.

In its sample, this clonotype was seen a few times. The J gene is TRBJ2-2, the V gene TRBV20-1; D remains unclear. Germline V gives CDR1 DFQATT, CDR2 SNEGSKA (reference sequence). Trimming took off 3 bases at V and 0 bases at J, with 14 bases between the two ends. The CDR3 consists of 16 residues. CDR3 loop: CSASPQSLANTGELFF. In DNA form, the CDR3 reads TGCAGTGCTAGCCCTCAGAGCCTGGCGAACACCGGGGAGCTGTTTTTT.

The rearrangement links TRBV7-3 to TRBJ1-1; D ambiguous. Deletions cut 6 bases from V and 8 bases from J, with 16 bases between. Germline CDR1 reads SGHTA; CDR2 reads FQGTGA. The CDR3 totals 13 residues. The CDR3 is CASRYGDYGEAFF. The CDR3 region has the DNA TGTGCCAGCAGGTACGGGGATTATGGCGAAGCTTTCTTT. Filled out from reference TRBV7-3 and TRBJ1-1, the complete variable domain reads GAGVSQTPSNKVTEKGKYVELRCDPISGHTALYWYRQSLGQGPEFLIYFQGTGAADDSGLPNDRFFAVRPEGSVSTLKIQRTERGDSAVYLCASRYGDYGEAFFGQGTRLTVV.

The chain recombines TRBV3-1 with TRBJ2-1; 9 bases fit TRBD1. Losses at the gene ends were 4 bases for V and 6 bases for J; bases not matched to a gene: 4. Germline CDR1 and CDR2: LGHDT and YNNKEL (reference sequence). The CDR3 loop spans 14 amino acids. The CDR3 DNA is TGTGCCAGCAGCCCGGGACAGGGTCCCAATGAGCAGTTCTTC. Translating gives CASSPGQGPNEQFF.

Only a few counts were recorded for this clonotype. J is TRBJ1-2 and V is TRBV29-1; 7 bases align to TRBD1. This CDR3 region has 14 residues. V gave up 4 bases and J gave up 1 base; unmatched junction bases: 6. Germline V CDR1 and CDR2: SQVTM, ANQGSEA. CDR3 DNA: TGCAGCGTTGTAGGACAGGCTGGTAACTATGGCTACACCTTC. Translated, it gives CSVVGQAGNYGYTF.

This clonotype was observed at least ten times. This chain joins TRBV11-2 and TRBJ2-7, with D perhaps TRBD2 (5 bases). The V end was cut by 4 bases, the J end by 2 bases, with 9 bases between. This CDR3 contains 13 residues. Germline values: CDR1 SGHAT, CDR2 FQNNGV. CDR3 loop: CASSSGLTYEQYF. The CDR3 bases are TGTGCCAGCAGCTCAGGACTCACCTACGAGCAGTACTTC. Combining the CDR3 with reference TRBV11-2 and TRBJ2-7 gives the whole variable domain EAGVAQSPRYKIIEKRQSVAFWCNPISGHATLYWYQQILGQGPKLLIQFQNNGVVDDSQLPKDRFSAERLKGVDSTLKIQPAKLEDSAVYLCASSSGLTYEQYFGPGTRLTVT.

The chain links TRBV14 to TRBJ2-5; D is possibly TRBD1 (6 bases). The ends were cut back, 2 bases at V and 0 bases at J, with 10 bases in the middle. The CDR3 has 15 amino acids. The V gene's germline CDR1 is SGHDN and CDR2 FVKESK. CDR3 sequence: CASSQHTGYQETQYF. The CDR3 nucleotides are TGTGCCAGCAGCCAACATACAGGGTACCAAGAGACCCAGTACTTC.

The V call is TRBV16, the J call TRBJ1-6; 7 nucleotides align to TRBD1. The CDR3 sequence is 19 residues long. J was trimmed by 0 bases and V by 3 bases; bases with no gene match: 11. CDR1 is KGHSY and CDR2 is FQNENV in the germline V gene. CDR3 residues: CASSHDRVDWSSYNSPLHF. DNA for the CDR3: TGTGCCAGCAGCCACGACAGGGTGGATTGGAGCTCCTATAATTCACCCCTCCACTTT.

J is TRBJ2-2 and V is TRBV7-9, with 9 bases that match TRBD2. The V and J ends lost 5 bases and 1 base, in that order; junction bases with no gene match: 2. The CDR3 contains 15 residues. CDR1 SEHNR and CDR2 FQNEAQ come from the germline V gene (reference sequence). CDR3 sequence: CASSPSGENTGELFF. The CDR3 bases are TGTGCCAGCAGCCCTAGCGGGGAGAACACCGGGGAGCTGTTTTTT.

CDR3 amino acids: CASSVVGDETQYF. The CDR3 DNA is TGTGCCAGCAGCGTAGTCGGGGACGAGACCCAGTACTTC. The genes are TRBV9 and TRBJ2-5; either TRBD1 or TRBD2 may supply D (5 bases each). V was clipped by 0 bases and J by 5 bases, with 8 bases between them. CDR1 and CDR2 (germline): SGDLS, YYNGEE. The CDR3 is made up of 13 amino acids.

Many counts were recorded for this clonotype. This chain links TRBV15 with TRBJ2-1; D uncertain. Deletions cut 0 bases from V and 5 bases from J, with 11 bases between. The CDR3 is made up of 15 amino acids. CDR1 and CDR2 (germline): LNHNV, YYDKDF (reference sequence). CDR3 bases: TGTGCCACCAGCAGAGATCGGTCTGTTGACAATGAGCAGTTCTTC. Amino acids: CATSRDRSVDNEQFF.

V and J are TRBV2 and TRBJ1-5; unclear D gene. CDR3 length equals 15 residues. Germline V CDR1 and CDR2: SNHLY, FYNNEI. V was cut by 4 bases and J by 1 base, with 11 bases left in between. CDR3 nucleotide sequence: TGTGCCAGCAGTGGGAACCTCGGGAGCAATCAGCCCCAGCATTTT. It yields the protein CASSGNLGSNQPQHF.

The chain recombines TRBV4-2 with TRBJ2-7, with D possibly being TRBD1 (6 bases). This CDR3 is built from 16 residues. Germline V CDR1 and CDR2: LGHNA, YNFKEQ. Between the trimmed V and J ends, which lost 6 bases and 0 bases, there was a span of 18 bases. This CDR3 reads CASRPTDGDNSYEQYF. The CDR3 nucleotides are TGTGCCAGCAGGCCTACGGACGGGGACAACTCCTACGAGCAGTACTTC.

The table lists this clonotype with many counts. The chain couples TRBV4-1 to TRBJ1-1; 7 positions match TRBD1. CDR3 length: 15 residues. CDR1 and CDR2 from the germline V gene are MGHRA and YSYEKL. V shed 0 bases and J 3 bases; nucleotides not matched to a gene: 4. The CDR3 protein is CASSQDAGGYTEAFF. The CDR3 DNA is TGCGCCAGCAGCCAAGACGCAGGGGGTTACACTGAAGCTTTCTTT.

The chain carries TRBV29-1 and TRBJ1-1; TRBD1 aligns across 8 bases. The V segment lost 7 bases and the J segment 4 bases; nucleotides outside the gene matches: 5. CDR1 SQVTM and CDR2 ANQGSEA come from the germline V gene. This CDR3 has 12 residues. The CDR3 spells CSGVGQGTEAFF. The CDR3 DNA follows: TGCAGCGGGGTCGGACAGGGCACTGAAGCTTTCTTT.

This clonotype has just a few counts. The chain joins TRBV28 to TRBJ2-7, with 7 bases matching TRBD1. CDR1 and CDR2 (germline): MDHEN, SYDVKM. The V segment lost 5 bases and the J segment 7 bases; nucleotides outside the gene matches: 8. This CDR3 is 13 amino acids long. The CDR3 region is CASSPSTGDEQYF. The CDR3 nucleotides are TGTGCCAGCAGTCCTAGTACAGGGGATGAGCAGTACTTC.

Notes on this clonotype: Germline and junction disagree at one end, which may indicate a read error. The chain joins TRBV12-3 or TRBV12-4 to TRBJ2-7; 12 nucleotides line up with TRBD2. This CDR3 comprises 13 residues. The CDR3 bases are TGTGCCAGCAGTCCACCGACTAGCGGGAGTCAGAGCTTC. Translation gives CASSPPTSGSQSF.

This clonotype was recorded a few times. The chain carries TRBV9 and TRBJ2-7, with D hard to call. The germline V gene has CDR1 SGDLS and CDR2 YYNGEE. With 0 bases removed from V and 0 bases from J, the gap between germline ends came to 7 bases. This CDR3 has 14 amino acids. The CDR3 region has the DNA TGTGCCAGCAGCGTAGGGTTGGGCTCCTACGAGCAGTACTTC. Protein: CASSVGLGSYEQYF.

The rearrangement links TRBV4-2 to TRBJ1-4, with D unclear. V was shortened by 0 bases and J by 5 bases, with 7 bases between the two germline ends. This CDR3 contains 14 residues. CDR1 LGHNA and CDR2 YNFKEQ come from the germline V gene. The chain's CDR3 is CASSQDRPNEKLFF. Here the CDR3 DNA reads TGTGCCAGCAGCCAAGACAGACCGAATGAAAAACTGTTTTTT.

This clonotype was seen more than once but under ten times. The rearrangement joins TRBV29-1 to TRBJ1-2; no definite D call. There are 12 residues in the CDR3. CDR1 and CDR2 from the germline V gene are SQVTM and ANQGSEA. The V and J ends lost 4 bases and 3 bases respectively, with 9 bases between them. The CDR3 nucleotides read TGCAGCGTTGTGTCAGATTACTATGGCTACACCTTC. Its translation: CSVVSDYYGYTF.

The chain joins TRBV13 to TRBJ2-7; no definite D call. The CDR3 runs to 15 residues. Deletions cut 6 bases from V and 3 bases from J, with 18 bases between. Germline V gives CDR1 PRHDT, CDR2 FYEKMQ (reference sequence). The CDR3 sequence: CASRTWVGRDYEQYF. The CDR3 DNA reads TGTGCCAGCAGGACCTGGGTTGGGCGCGACTACGAGCAGTACTTC.

The CDR3 here is CASSQGQGAGEQYF. The CDR3 DNA reads TGCGCCAGCAGCCAAGGACAGGGGGCGGGCGAGCAGTACTTC. The chain couples TRBV4-1 to TRBJ2-7; 10 nucleotides align to TRBD1. Unmatched junction bases numbered 3, after V lost 1 base and J lost 6 bases. CDR3 length: 14 amino acids. Germline loops: CDR1 MGHRA, CDR2 YSYEKL.

This clonotype was counted ten times or more. The chain is built from TRBV5-1 and TRBJ2-1, with 11 bases aligning to TRBD2. This CDR3 comprises 17 residues. V shed 4 bases and J 0 bases; nucleotides not matched to a gene: 6. Germline CDR1 SGHRS, CDR2 YFSETQ. The CDR3 DNA is TGCGCCAGCAGCCTCGGGACTAGCGGAAGCTCCTACAATGAGCAGTTCTTC. Its protein is CASSLGTSGSSYNEQFF.

The chain couples TRBV15 to TRBJ2-6, with D uncertain. This CDR3 has 15 amino acids. The V gene lost 2 bases and the J gene lost 2 bases, with 7 bases spanning the gap. From germline, CDR1 is LNHNV and CDR2 YYDKDF (reference sequence). CDR3 DNA: TGTGCCACCAGCAGAACAGAGCCTGGGGCCAACGTCCTGACTTTC. It yields the protein CATSRTEPGANVLTF.

This rearrangement joins TRBV27 to TRBJ1-6; D gene ambiguous. V lost 6 bases and J 7 bases, leaving 13 bases between the germline ends. CDR3 length: 14 amino acids. Germline CDR1 MNHEY, CDR2 SMNVEV (reference sequence). This CDR3 is CASRPGVDNSPLHF. CDR3 DNA sequence: TGTGCCAGCAGGCCGGGAGTGGACAATTCACCCCTCCACTTT.

This clonotype was recorded a few times. The chain links TRBV6-4 to TRBJ2-1, with 8 nucleotides matching TRBD2. Germline V gives CDR1 MRHNA, CDR2 SNTAGT. The CDR3 covers 17 residues. The ends lost 0 bases at V and 3 bases at J; junction bases unmatched: 7. CDR3 amino acids: CASSDSASGGGYNEQFF. CDR3 sequence (DNA): TGTGCCAGCAGTGACTCGGCATCGGGGGGGGGCTACAATGAGCAGTTCTTC.

In its sample, this clonotype was seen many times. The J gene is TRBJ2-7, the V gene TRBV6-1; 7 bases are shared with TRBD1. Germline V gives CDR1 MNHNS, CDR2 SASEGT. With V trimmed by 5 bases and J by 4 bases, 14 bases remained unmatched. This CDR3 has 16 residues. The CDR3 nucleotides are TGTGCCAGCAGTCCGACAGGGCCCTCCTGGATATACGAGCAGTACTTC. Residues: CASSPTGPSWIYEQYF.

This chain links TRBV5-1 with TRBJ1-1; 9 nucleotides agree with TRBD1. Trimming cost V 4 bases and J 11 bases; bases outside gene matches: 21. Germline V gene data show CDR1 as SGHRS and CDR2 as YFSETQ. CDR3 size: 17 residues. The CDR3 coding sequence is TGCGCCAGCAGCCACGGGACAGGGTTTGAGGGTATCTTTGCGGCTTTCTTT. This codes for CASSHGTGFEGIFAAFF.